These 17 T cell receptor beta chains share one sample of origin, sequenced in a study of shared clonotypes between healthy human individuals. TCRdb keeps only in-frame clones here, not all; method: immunoSEQ multiplex PCR. This sample carries some 2,500,000 clones, over 85% of them seen once, and the ten largest clones take about 0.38%. The sequencing input was naive CD4+ T cells from PBMCs. Sample subset: CD45RA+ positively selected. Every receptor here comes from a man aged 18-30 years in good health. Some clones in this sample may be carry-over from other donors' samples.

The rearrangement joins TRBV5-4 to TRBJ2-7; D call uncertain. The CDR3 sequence is 12 residues long. Germline lookup yields CDR1 SGHNT and CDR2 YYREEE (reference sequence). Trimming removed 3 bases from V and 6 bases from J, with 10 bases in between. The CDR3 spells CASSSPVAEQYF. The CDR3 region has the DNA TGTGCCAGCAGCTCACCGGTGGCCGAGCAGTACTTC.

The chain carries TRBV13 and TRBJ1-2; D gene unclear. This CDR3 contains 14 residues. V was clipped by 1 base and J by 5 bases, with 11 bases between them. Germline lookup yields CDR1 PRHDT and CDR2 FYEKMQ (reference sequence). The CDR3 protein is CASSLDSLSYGYTF. The DNA of the CDR3 is TGTGCCAGCAGCTTAGACAGCTTATCTTATGGCTACACCTTC.

This clone was picked up a small number of times. This rearrangement joins TRBV7-3 to TRBJ1-1; 8 nucleotides match TRBD1. Unmatched junction bases numbered 8, after V lost 5 bases and J lost 3 bases. Germline V gene sequence: CDR1 SGHTA, CDR2 FQGTGA. This CDR3 comprises 15 residues. CDR3 in DNA: TGTGCCAGCAGCCCATCGAACAGGGGGGACACTGAAGCTTTCTTT. Its translation: CASSPSNRGDTEAFF.

The chain recombines TRBV18 with TRBJ2-7; no clear D gene. The CDR3 is 15 residues long. Germline V CDR1 and CDR2: KGHSH, LQKENI. V was pared by 0 bases and J by 0 bases, with 9 bases between. CDR3 sequence (DNA): TGTGCCAGCTCACCACCGTCCGCGAGCTCCTACGAGCAGTACTTC. Its protein is CASSPPSASSYEQYF.

The chain couples TRBV5-6 to TRBJ1-3; tentative D call: TRBD1 (5 bases). CDR3 length equals 16 residues. Germline assignment: CDR1 SGHDT and CDR2 YYEEEE. V lost 1 base and J 0 bases, leaving 11 bases between the germline ends. The CDR3 reads CASSLFGAASGNTIYF. CDR3 nucleotides: TGTGCCAGCAGCTTGTTCGGGGCAGCCTCTGGAAACACCATATATTTT.

The chain has TRBV28 and TRBJ2-7, with D unclear. V lost 5 bases and J 2 bases, leaving 4 bases between the germline ends. The CDR3 spans 11 residues. Germline CDR1 is MDHEN and CDR2 is SYDVKM. Here the CDR3 reads CASSAPYEQYF. DNA for the CDR3: TGTGCCAGCAGTGCCCCCTACGAGCAGTACTTC.

This chain connects TRBV7-2 to TRBJ1-1, with D possibly matching TRBD1 (5 bases). The V end lost 6 bases, the J end lost 1 base, and 15 bases lay between the germline ends. Looked up from germline, CDR1 is SGHTA and CDR2 is FQGNSA. This CDR3 spans 15 amino acids. The CDR3 sequence is CASRTRGGWNTEAFF. The CDR3 DNA is TGTGCCAGCAGGACCCGGGGGGGTTGGAACACTGAAGCTTTCTTT.

The chain has TRBV15 and TRBJ2-1; D may be TRBD2 (6 bases). Germline loops: CDR1 LNHNV, CDR2 YYDKDF (reference sequence). Trimming removed 0 bases from V and 3 bases from J, with 12 bases in between. This CDR3 is built from 16 residues. CDR3 residues: CATSRDSAGLYNEQFF. The CDR3 nucleotides are TGTGCCACCAGCAGAGATTCCGCGGGACTCTACAATGAGCAGTTCTTC.

The genes are TRBV19 and TRBJ1-5, with D unresolved. The length of the CDR3 is 15 residues. The germline V gene has CDR1 LNHDA and CDR2 SQIVND (reference sequence). V lost 3 bases, J lost 0 bases, and 9 bases lay in between. The CDR3 protein is CASSMLGPSNQPQHF. The CDR3 DNA sequence: TGTGCCAGTAGTATGTTAGGACCTAGCAATCAGCCCCAGCATTTT.

V is TRBV2 and J is TRBJ2-5, with TRBD2 as a possible D gene (5 bases). This CDR3 has 14 amino acids. Germline CDR1 is SNHLY and CDR2 is FYNNEI. With 4 bases removed from V and 2 bases from J, the gap between germline ends came to 11 bases. The CDR3, as DNA: TGTGCCAGCAGTGGGTCTAGCAGACAAGAGACCCAGTACTTC. Protein product: CASSGSSRQETQYF.

This clone has more than one count but fewer than ten. The chain links TRBV6-5 to TRBJ1-5; no firm D call. The CDR3 is made up of 15 amino acids. Trimming removed 5 bases from V and 0 bases from J, with 11 bases in between. CDR1 is MNHEY and CDR2 is SVGAGI in the germline V gene. For the CDR3, the DNA is TGTGCCAGCAGTCCCCGTGGTTCTAGCAATCAGCCCCAGCATTTT. It is translated as CASSPRGSSNQPQHF.

On this clone: This same CDR3 is encoded by further DNA sequences in the sample. The gene calls are TRBV27 and TRBJ2-6; D is uncertain. The V end lost 2 bases, the J end lost 0 bases, and 5 bases lay between the germline ends. This CDR3 comprises 15 residues. Germline lookup yields CDR1 MNHEY and CDR2 SMNVEV (reference sequence). The CDR3 DNA follows: TGTGCCAGCAGTTTAAGGACCTCTGGGGCCAACGTCCTGACTTTC. It specifies CASSLRTSGANVLTF.

This sequence joins TRBV9 and TRBJ1-2; the D gene is possibly TRBD1 (5 bases). The CDR3 is 14 amino acids. Germline CDR1 and CDR2: SGDLS and YYNGEE. The ends were cut back, 3 bases at V and 7 bases at J, with 16 bases in the middle. The CDR3: CASSARDPEGGYTF. The CDR3, as DNA: TGTGCCAGCAGCGCCCGGGACCCCGAGGGTGGCTACACCTTC.

This clone was detected once. J is TRBJ2-7 and V is TRBV29-1; 9 bases fit TRBD1. After removal of 5 bases from V and 7 bases from J, the junction contained 9 bases not matched to a gene. The CDR3 totals 13 residues. Germline V gene data show CDR1 as SQVTM and CDR2 as ANQGSEA. The CDR3 region has the DNA TGCAGCGTTCGAGGGACAGGGTCCCTGGAGCAGTACTTC. Its protein is CSVRGTGSLEQYF.

The CDR3 spells CASSQTASGTQETQYF. CDR3 sequence (DNA): TGCGCCAGCAGCCAGACGGCTAGCGGGACCCAAGAGACCCAGTACTTC. This sequence joins TRBV4-1 and TRBJ2-5, with 9 bases lining up with TRBD2. The germline V gene encodes CDR1 MGHRA and CDR2 YSYEKL. The length of the CDR3 is 16 residues. V lost 3 bases to trimming and J lost 1 base; unmatched junction nucleotides: 6.

About this clone itself: Other DNA sequences in this sample translate to the same CDR3. V usage is TRBV6-5 and J usage is TRBJ2-3; maybe TRBD1 (6 bases). The V and J ends lost 2 bases and 3 bases respectively, with 9 bases between them. CDR1 and CDR2 from the germline V gene are MNHEY and SVGAGI. The CDR3 has 14 amino acids. The CDR3: CASSYQRGTDTQYF. CDR3 DNA: TGTGCCAGCAGTTACCAAAGGGGGACAGATACGCAGTATTTT.

The gene calls are TRBV28 and TRBJ2-7, with D hard to call. V was cut by 6 bases and J by 2 bases, with 11 bases left in between. The germline CDR1 and CDR2 sequences are MDHEN and SYDVKM. This CDR3 contains 13 residues. CDR3 coding DNA: TGTGCCAGCAGAACCTGGAGAGCCTACGAGCAGTACTTC. It codes for CASRTWRAYEQYF.